This TCR beta chain was retrieved from a study of blood T cells in healthy people across ages. Per germline, CDR1 DFQATT and CDR2 SNEGSKA (reference sequence). The ends were cut back, 3 bases at V and 2 bases at J, with 8 bases in the middle. CDR3 length: 12 amino acids. This clonotype was counted between two and nine times. A J-beta primer mix and a sample-barcoded 5' primer were used in a second PCR of about 7 to 12 cycles. TCRdb passed the 5' RACE reads through MiXCR, listing each CDR3 protein once. Of fewer than 900,000 distinct CDR3 sequences listed, about 37% are singletons. V is TRBV20-1 and J is TRBJ2-7; D may correspond to TRBD1 or TRBD2 (5 bases each). Sequenced material: blood. The sequence came from a man aged 18 to 30 in good health. The CDR3 here is CSASGGPYEQYF. Written as DNA, the CDR3 is TGCAGTGCTAGTGGGGGACCCTACGAGCAGTACTTC.